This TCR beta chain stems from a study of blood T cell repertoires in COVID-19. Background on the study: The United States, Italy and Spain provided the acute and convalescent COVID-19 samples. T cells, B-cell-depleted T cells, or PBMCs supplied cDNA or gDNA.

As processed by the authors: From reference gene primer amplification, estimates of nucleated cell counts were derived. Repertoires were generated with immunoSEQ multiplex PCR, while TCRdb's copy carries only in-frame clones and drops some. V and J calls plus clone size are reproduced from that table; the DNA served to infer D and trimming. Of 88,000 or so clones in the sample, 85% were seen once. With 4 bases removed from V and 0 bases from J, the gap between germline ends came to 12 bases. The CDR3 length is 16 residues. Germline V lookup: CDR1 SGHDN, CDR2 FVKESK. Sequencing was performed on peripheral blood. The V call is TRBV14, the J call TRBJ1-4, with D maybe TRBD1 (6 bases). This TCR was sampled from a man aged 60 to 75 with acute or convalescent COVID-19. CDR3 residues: CASSPRGGATNEKLFF. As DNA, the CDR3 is TGTGCCAGCAGCCCCAGGGGAGGGGCAACTAATGAAAAACTGTTTTTT.